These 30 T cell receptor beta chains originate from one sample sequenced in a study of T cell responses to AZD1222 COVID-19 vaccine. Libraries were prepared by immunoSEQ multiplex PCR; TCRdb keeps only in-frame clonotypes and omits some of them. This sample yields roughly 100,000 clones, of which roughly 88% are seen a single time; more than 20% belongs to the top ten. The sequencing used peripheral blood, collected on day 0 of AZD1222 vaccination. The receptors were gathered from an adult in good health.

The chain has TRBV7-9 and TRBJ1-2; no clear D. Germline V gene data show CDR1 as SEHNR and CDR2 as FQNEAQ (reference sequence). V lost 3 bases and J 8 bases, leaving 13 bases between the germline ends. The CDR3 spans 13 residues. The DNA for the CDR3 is TGTGCCAGCAGCTTCCCTACAGTGCGAGGCTACACCTTC. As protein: CASSFPTVRGYTF.

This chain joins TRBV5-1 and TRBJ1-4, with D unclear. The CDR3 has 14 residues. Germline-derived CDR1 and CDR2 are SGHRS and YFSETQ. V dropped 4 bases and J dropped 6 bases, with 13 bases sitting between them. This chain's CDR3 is CASSPDRADEKLFF. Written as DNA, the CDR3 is TGCGCCAGCAGCCCGGATCGGGCGGATGAAAAACTGTTTTTT. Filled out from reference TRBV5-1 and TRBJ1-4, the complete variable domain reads KAGVTQTPRYLIKTRGQQVTLSCSPISGHRSVSWYQQTPGQGLQFLFEYFSETQRNKGNFPGRFSGRQFSNSRSEMNVSTLELGDSALYLCASSPDRADEKLFFGSGTQLSVL.

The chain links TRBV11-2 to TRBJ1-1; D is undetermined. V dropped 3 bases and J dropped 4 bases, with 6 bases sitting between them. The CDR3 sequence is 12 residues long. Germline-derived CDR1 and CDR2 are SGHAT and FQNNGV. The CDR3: CASSFLGTEAFF. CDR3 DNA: TGTGCCAGCAGCTTTCTGGGCACTGAAGCTTTCTTT.

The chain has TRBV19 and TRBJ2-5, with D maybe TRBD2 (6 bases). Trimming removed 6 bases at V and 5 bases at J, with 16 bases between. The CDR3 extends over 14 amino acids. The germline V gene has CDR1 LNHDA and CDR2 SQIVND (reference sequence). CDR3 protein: CASREGPSSETQYF. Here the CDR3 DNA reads TGTGCCAGTAGGGAGGGACCGAGCAGTGAGACCCAGTACTTC.

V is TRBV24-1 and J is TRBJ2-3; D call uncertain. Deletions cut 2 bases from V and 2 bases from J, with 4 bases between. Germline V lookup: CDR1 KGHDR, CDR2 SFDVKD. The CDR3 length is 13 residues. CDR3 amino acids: CATSDSSTDTQYF. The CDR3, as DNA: TGTGCCACCAGTGATTCCTCCACAGATACGCAGTATTTT.

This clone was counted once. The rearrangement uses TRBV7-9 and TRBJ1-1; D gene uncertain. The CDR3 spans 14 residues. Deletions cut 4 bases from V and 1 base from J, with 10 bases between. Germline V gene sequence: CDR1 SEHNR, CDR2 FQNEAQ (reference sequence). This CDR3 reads CASSSTGSNTEAFF. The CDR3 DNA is TGTGCCAGCAGCTCCACCGGGTCGAACACTGAAGCTTTCTTT.

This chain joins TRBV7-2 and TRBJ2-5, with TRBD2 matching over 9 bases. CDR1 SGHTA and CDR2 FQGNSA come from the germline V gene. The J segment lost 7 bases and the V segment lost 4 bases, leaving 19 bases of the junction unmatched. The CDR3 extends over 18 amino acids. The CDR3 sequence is CASSSLIPAGGPGMTQYF. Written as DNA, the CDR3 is TGTGCCAGCAGCTCACTCATTCCGGCGGGAGGGCCCGGGATGACCCAGTACTTC.

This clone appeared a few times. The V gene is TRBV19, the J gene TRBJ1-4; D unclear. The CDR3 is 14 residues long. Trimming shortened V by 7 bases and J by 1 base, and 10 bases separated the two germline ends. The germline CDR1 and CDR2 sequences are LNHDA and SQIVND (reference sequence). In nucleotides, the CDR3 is TGTGCCAGTATGGAGGGTGTAACTAATGAAAAACTGTTTTTT. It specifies CASMEGVTNEKLFF.

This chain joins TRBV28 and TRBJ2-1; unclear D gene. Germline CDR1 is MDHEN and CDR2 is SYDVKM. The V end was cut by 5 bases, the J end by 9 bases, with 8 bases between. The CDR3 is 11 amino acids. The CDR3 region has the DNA TGTGCCAGCAGTATACTGAGTGAGCAGTTCTTC. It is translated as CASSILSEQFF.

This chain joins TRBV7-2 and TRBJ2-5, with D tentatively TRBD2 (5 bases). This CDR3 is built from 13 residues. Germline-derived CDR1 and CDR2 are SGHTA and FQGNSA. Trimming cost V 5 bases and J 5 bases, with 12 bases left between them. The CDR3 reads CASSVGLPETQYF. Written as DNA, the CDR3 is TGTGCCAGCAGCGTTGGACTGCCCGAGACCCAGTACTTC.

As DNA, the CDR3 is TGTGCCAGCAGCCCCGGGACTAGCGGGGGGGTGAGAGAGACCCAGTACTTC. It specifies CASSPGTSGGVRETQYF. The V gene is TRBV11-3, the J gene TRBJ2-5; 16 bases line up with TRBD2. CDR1 is SGHNT, CDR2 YENEEA, per germline. The length of the CDR3 is 17 residues. V was clipped by 5 bases and J by 4 bases; unmatched bases: 7.

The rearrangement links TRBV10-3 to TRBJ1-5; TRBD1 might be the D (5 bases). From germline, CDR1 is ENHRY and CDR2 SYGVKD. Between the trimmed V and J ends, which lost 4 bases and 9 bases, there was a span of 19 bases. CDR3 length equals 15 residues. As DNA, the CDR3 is TGTGCCATCAGTGCCGCCCGTGGGGGTCAGGCGCCCCAGCATTTT. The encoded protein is CAISAARGGQAPQHF.

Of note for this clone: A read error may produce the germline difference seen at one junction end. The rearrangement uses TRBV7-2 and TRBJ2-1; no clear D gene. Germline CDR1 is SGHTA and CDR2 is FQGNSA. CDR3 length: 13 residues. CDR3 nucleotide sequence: TGTGCCAGCAGCTGGCGATCCTCCAATGAGCAGTTCTTC. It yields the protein CASSWRSSNEQFF.

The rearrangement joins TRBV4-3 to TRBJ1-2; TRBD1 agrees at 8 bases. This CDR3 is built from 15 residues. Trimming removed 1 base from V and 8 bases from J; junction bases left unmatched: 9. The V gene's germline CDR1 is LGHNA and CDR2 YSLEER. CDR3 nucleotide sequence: TGCGCCAGCAGCCAAGGGTTAGGACAGGGAGGGGGCTACACCTTC. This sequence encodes CASSQGLGQGGGYTF.

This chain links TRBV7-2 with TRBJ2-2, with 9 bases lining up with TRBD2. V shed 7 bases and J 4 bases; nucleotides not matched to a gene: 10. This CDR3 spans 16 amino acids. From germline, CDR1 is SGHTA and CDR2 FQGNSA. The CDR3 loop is CASIFGASGTTGELFF. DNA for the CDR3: TGTGCCAGCATCTTCGGGGCTAGCGGGACCACCGGGGAGCTGTTTTTT.

CDR3 protein: CASSMGSGESLSPLHF. CDR3 DNA: TGTGCCAGTAGTATGGGAAGTGGGGAAAGCCTTTCACCCCTCCACTTT. The chain carries TRBV19 and TRBJ1-6, with no clear D. Trimming took 3 bases from V and 9 from J, leaving 18 bases between them. Germline CDR1 and CDR2: LNHDA and SQIVND (reference sequence). This CDR3 comprises 16 residues.

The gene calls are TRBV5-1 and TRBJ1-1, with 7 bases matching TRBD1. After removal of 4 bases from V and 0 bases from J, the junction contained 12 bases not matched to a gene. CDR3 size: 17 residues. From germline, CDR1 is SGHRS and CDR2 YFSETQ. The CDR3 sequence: CASSLGTASALNTEAFF. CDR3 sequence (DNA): TGCGCCAGCAGCCTCGGGACAGCGAGCGCACTGAACACTGAAGCTTTCTTT.

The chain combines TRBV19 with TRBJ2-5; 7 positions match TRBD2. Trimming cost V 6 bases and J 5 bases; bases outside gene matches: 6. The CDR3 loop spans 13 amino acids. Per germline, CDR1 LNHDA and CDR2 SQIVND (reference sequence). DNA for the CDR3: TGTGCCAGTAGCCCTGGGGGAGGGGAGACCCAGTACTTC. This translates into CASSPGGGETQYF.

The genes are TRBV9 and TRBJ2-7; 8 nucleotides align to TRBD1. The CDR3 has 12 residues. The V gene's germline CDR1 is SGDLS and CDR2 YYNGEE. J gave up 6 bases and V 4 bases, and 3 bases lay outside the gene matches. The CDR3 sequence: CASSRTGFEQYF. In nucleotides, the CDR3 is TGTGCCAGCAGCCGGACAGGGTTCGAGCAGTACTTC.

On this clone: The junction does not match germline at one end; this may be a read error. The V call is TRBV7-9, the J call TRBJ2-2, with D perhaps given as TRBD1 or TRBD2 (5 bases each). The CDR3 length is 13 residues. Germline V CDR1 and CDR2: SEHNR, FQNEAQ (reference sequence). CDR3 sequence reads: CASSSGPAGGLFF. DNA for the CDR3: TGTGCCAGCAGCTCCGGACCGGCTGGGGGGCTGTTTTTT.

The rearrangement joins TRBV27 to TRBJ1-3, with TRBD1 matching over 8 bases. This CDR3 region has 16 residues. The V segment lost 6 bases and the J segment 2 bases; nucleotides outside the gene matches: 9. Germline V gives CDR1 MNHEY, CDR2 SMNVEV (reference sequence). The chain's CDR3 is CASRPLDRGPGNTIYF. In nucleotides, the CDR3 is TGTGCCAGCAGGCCCCTCGACAGGGGTCCTGGAAACACCATATATTTT.

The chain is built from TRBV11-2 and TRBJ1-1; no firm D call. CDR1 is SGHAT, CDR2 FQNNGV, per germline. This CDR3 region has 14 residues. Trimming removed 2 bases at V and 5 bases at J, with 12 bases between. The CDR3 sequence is CASSLSLLRTEAFF. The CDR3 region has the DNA TGTGCCAGCAGCTTATCGCTTCTCAGGACTGAAGCTTTCTTT.

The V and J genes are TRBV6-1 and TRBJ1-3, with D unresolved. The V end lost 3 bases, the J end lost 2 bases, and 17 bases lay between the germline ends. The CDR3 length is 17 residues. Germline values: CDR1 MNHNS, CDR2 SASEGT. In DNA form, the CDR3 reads TGTGCCAGCAGTGAGGCCGCTAACAGATTTACTGGAAACACCATATATTTT. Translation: CASSEAANRFTGNTIYF.

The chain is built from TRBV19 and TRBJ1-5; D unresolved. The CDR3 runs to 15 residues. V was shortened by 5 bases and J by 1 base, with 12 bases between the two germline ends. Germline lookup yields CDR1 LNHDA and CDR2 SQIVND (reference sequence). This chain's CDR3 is CASSWIGESNQPQHF. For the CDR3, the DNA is TGTGCCAGTAGTTGGATCGGGGAAAGCAATCAGCCCCAGCATTTT.

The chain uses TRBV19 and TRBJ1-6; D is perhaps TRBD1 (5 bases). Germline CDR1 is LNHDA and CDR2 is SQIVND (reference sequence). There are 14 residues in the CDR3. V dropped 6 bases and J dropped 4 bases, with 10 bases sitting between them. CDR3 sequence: CASRGGGYNSPLHF. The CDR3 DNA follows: TGTGCCAGTAGAGGTGGGGGATATAATTCACCCCTCCACTTT.

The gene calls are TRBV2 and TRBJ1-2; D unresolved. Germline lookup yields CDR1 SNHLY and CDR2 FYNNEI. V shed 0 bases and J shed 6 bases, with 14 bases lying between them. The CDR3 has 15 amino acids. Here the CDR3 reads CASSEALSGQDGYTF. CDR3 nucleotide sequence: TGTGCCAGCAGTGAAGCGCTGTCAGGCCAGGATGGCTACACCTTC.

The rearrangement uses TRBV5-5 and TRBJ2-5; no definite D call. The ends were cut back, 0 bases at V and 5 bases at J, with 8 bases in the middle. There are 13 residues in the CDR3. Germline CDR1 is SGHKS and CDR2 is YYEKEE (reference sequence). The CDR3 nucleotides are TGTGCCAGCAGCTTGGGCCAGGTGGAGACCCAGTACTTC. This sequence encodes CASSLGQVETQYF.

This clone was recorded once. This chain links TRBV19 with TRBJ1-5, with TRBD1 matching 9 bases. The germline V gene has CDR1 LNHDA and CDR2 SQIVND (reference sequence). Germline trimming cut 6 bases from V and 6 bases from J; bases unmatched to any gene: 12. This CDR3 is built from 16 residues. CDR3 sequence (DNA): TGTGCCAGTAGACAAGGGACAGGGCGTTCCGGTCAGCCCCAGCATTTT. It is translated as CASRQGTGRSGQPQHF.

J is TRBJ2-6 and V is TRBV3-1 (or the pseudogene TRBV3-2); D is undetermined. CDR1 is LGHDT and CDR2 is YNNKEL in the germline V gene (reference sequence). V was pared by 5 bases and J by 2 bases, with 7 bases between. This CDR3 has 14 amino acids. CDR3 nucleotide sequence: TGTGCCAGCAGCAAAGGGACTGGGGCCAACGTCCTGACTTTC. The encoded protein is CASSKGTGANVLTF.

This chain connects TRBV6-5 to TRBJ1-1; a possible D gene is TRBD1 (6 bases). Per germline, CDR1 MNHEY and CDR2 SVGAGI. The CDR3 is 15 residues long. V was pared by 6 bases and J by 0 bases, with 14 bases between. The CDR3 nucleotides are TGTGCCAGCAGCGAGACCGGGACATTGAACACTGAAGCTTTCTTT. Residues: CASSETGTLNTEAFF.